This T cell receptor (beta chain) was identified in a study of cytomegalovirus exposure and HLA in healthy donors. At the level of the study: Inside one of the first data releases sat tens of millions of unique TCRs taken from HLA-typed donors. Study-level results: It was 150 or so TCR beta chains that were listed as cytomegalovirus-associated. As a later analysis revealed, the rate of TCR association differed by HLA locus, with DRB1 most and HLA-C fewest.

Note on this clone: Antigen: not known.

With 60 Vbeta and 13 Jbeta primers, the PCR was carried out. Sequencing was performed with immunoSEQ multiplex PCR; in TCRdb, only in-frame clones are kept and a portion is missing. The table includes approximately 87,000 clones, 81% detected once. Sequenced material: PBMCs. The receptor was derived from a woman in her sixties or seventies in good health and CMV-seropositive.

CDR3 residues: CASRQQRQGTNTEAFF. The CDR3 DNA is TGTGCCAGCAGACAACAGCGACAGGGCACGAACACTGAAGCTTTCTTT. J is TRBJ1-1 and V is TRBV6-6; 7 bases are shared with TRBD1. CDR1 is MNHNY and CDR2 is SVGAGI in the germline V gene (reference sequence). This CDR3 region has 16 residues. After removal of 6 bases from V and 1 base from J, the junction contained 11 bases not matched to a gene.